This T cell receptor beta chain was sequenced for a study of Graves' ophthalmopathy and Graves' hyperthyroidism. This clonotype showed up many times. Amplification from RNA transcripts yielded the TCR beta CDR3 regions. HTBI primers primed a first-round RT-PCR, and a second-round multiplex PCR followed. A single record per CDR3 protein comes from TCRdb applying MiXCR to the multiplex PCR reads. This sample carries 620,000 or so distinct CDR3 sequences, about a fifth of them seen once, and the ten largest clones take roughly 7.4%. CDR1 is SGDLS, CDR2 YYNGEE, per germline. CDR3 length: 14 amino acids. Between the trimmed V and J ends, which lost 3 bases and 4 bases, there was a span of 13 bases.

The TCR was taken from a woman under 30 with stable Graves' hyperthyroidism. Some clones in this sample may be carry-over from other donors' samples. The sample comprised peripheral blood. The chain carries TRBV9 and TRBJ1-2; D possibly corresponds to TRBD1 (6 bases). The CDR3 loop reads CASSAQGFAYGYTF. CDR3 nucleotide sequence: TGTGCCAGCAGCGCACAGGGCTTTGCCTATGGCTACACCTTC.